This TCR beta chain is from a study of control samples from healthy donors and cancer patients. The table came from immunoSEQ multiplex PCR; TCRdb's copy has only in-frame clones and leaves some out. This sample has about 61,000 clones, with about 90% found just once. The CDR3 contains 16 residues. V was clipped by 0 bases and J by 13 bases, with 19 bases between them. Germline V gives CDR1 MNHEY, CDR2 SVGAGI. This receptor was obtained from a man aged 55 to 70 with colorectal cancer. The specimen was PBMCs. The chain joins TRBV6-5 to TRBJ1-6; D is possibly TRBD1 (5 bases). As DNA, the CDR3 is TGTGCCAGCAGTTACTCGGGGGAGTTCGGAGGTTCGCCCCTCCACTTT. It yields the protein CASSYSGEFGGSPLHF.